This T cell receptor (beta chain) was profiled in a study of spatial heterogeneity in lung cancer. Background on the study: Those follow-up PBMC samples that were available underwent sequencing, at a median interval of roughly two years following resection.

This clonotype turned up a few times. TCRdb reanalysed the 5' RACE reads using MiXCR and keeps one entry per CDR3 protein. The top ten clones hold roughly 17% of a sample with some 110,000 distinct CDR3 sequences, 12% of them seen once. There are 14 residues in the CDR3. V was cut by 5 bases and J by 6 bases, with 17 bases left in between. Time point reported: blood at routine non-recurrence follow-up after resection. Unsorted samples of tumor, nontumor lung or frozen PBMC had their whole RNA sequenced. The sequence was obtained from a male donor with early-stage non-small cell lung cancer. The chain links TRBV12-3 or TRBV12-4 to TRBJ2-7; a possible D gene is TRBD2 (5 bases). The input for sequencing was PBMCs, taken at follow-up. CDR3 DNA: TGTGCCAGCAGTATCGGACGGCCGGGGAGCGAGCAGTACTTC. Translating it yields CASSIGRPGSEQYF.